These 20 T cell receptor beta chains share one sample of origin, sequenced in a study of regulatory T cells in long-lasting Graves disease. Time point described: newly diagnosed GD, antithyroid drugs for less than 3 months. Extracted RNA from PBMCs served as the source of the TCR library. Libraries of TCR beta came from iRepertoire HTBI primers plus Arm-PCR of CDR3 regions. One entry per CDR3 protein results from TCRdb running MiXCR on the multiplex PCR reads. This sample yields some 560,000 distinct CDR3 sequences, of which about 16% are seen a single time; 25% belongs to the top ten. The data also belong to a second study, concerning T cells in Graves' hyperthyroidism and ophthalmopathy.

Here the sequenced sample was peripheral blood mononuclear cells (PBMCs), taken at new diagnosis, from a patient treated with antithyroid drugs. The receptors were gathered from a woman aged 40-60 years with Graves disease.

The chain recombines TRBV24-1 with TRBJ2-2; TRBD2 matches 11 bases. After removal of 3 bases from V and 0 bases from J, the junction contained 5 bases not matched to a gene. This CDR3 spans 18 amino acids. Germline CDR1 is KGHDR and CDR2 is SFDVKD. The CDR3: CATSDLTSGIPNTGELFF. The CDR3 nucleotides read TGTGCCACCAGTGATCTGACTAGCGGGATCCCGAACACCGGGGAGCTGTTTTTT.

In the case of this clonotype: A much bigger clone sits one base away, suggesting this may be a read error. This chain joins TRBV11-2 and TRBJ1-4; no firm D call. Germline V gene lookup returns CDR1 SGHAT and CDR2 FQNNGV. The CDR3 contains 13 residues. The CDR3 loop reads CASNLVTNEKLFF. CDR3 DNA sequence: TGTGCCAGCAACTTAGTTACTAATGAAAAACTGTTTTTT.

At least ten counts were recorded for this clonotype. The chain links TRBV6-1 to TRBJ1-2; the D is unclear. V was trimmed by 7 bases and J by 8 bases, leaving 14 bases between them. From germline, CDR1 is MNHNS and CDR2 SASEGT. The CDR3 consists of 12 residues. The CDR3 protein is CASMQGNWGYTF. In nucleotides, the CDR3 is TGTGCCAGCATGCAAGGGAATTGGGGCTACACCTTC.

This clonotype has ten or more counts. CDR3: CASSPGTGGNTIYF. The CDR3, as DNA: TGTGCCAGCAGCCCGGGGACGGGAGGAAACACCATATATTTT. The V call is TRBV3-1, the J call TRBJ1-3; possible D gene TRBD1, 5 bases. V lost 4 bases to trimming and J lost 4 bases, with 11 bases between them. Germline V CDR1 and CDR2: LGHDT, YNNKEL (reference sequence). This CDR3 has 14 amino acids.

J is TRBJ2-3 and V is TRBV6-1, with TRBD1 identical over 9 bases. In germline, CDR1 is MNHNS, CDR2 SASEGT. CDR3 length: 15 residues. Losses at the gene ends were 2 bases for V and 7 bases for J; bases not matched to a gene: 7. Here the CDR3 reads CASSETGQGFYTQYF. The CDR3 coding sequence is TGTGCCAGCAGTGAAACGGGACAGGGATTCTATACGCAGTATTTT.

The rearrangement links TRBV6-1 to TRBJ2-7; 7 bases map to TRBD1. Germline CDR1 MNHNS, CDR2 SASEGT. Germline trimming cut 7 bases from V and 6 bases from J; bases unmatched to any gene: 9. The CDR3 runs 13 residues. CDR3 protein: CASIDREGAEQYF. The CDR3 DNA follows: TGTGCCAGCATTGACAGGGAAGGGGCCGAGCAGTACTTC.

This clonotype was counted at least ten times. The chain has TRBV6-5 and TRBJ1-4; no reliable D call. Germline loops: CDR1 MNHEY, CDR2 SVGAGI. The CDR3 totals 17 residues. Trimming removed 0 bases from V and 0 bases from J, with 11 bases in between. The chain's CDR3 is CASSYSIGLPTNEKLFF. Here the CDR3 DNA reads TGTGCCAGCAGTTACTCGATCGGTCTACCAACTAATGAAAAACTGTTTTTT.

This clonotype was counted at least ten times. The CDR3 DNA follows: TGTGCCAGCAGCCAGGGAGAGATAAACACTGAAGCTTTCTTT. It specifies CASSQGEINTEAFF. The rearrangement links TRBV3-1 to TRBJ1-1; D ambiguous. The CDR3 runs to 14 residues. V dropped 3 bases and J dropped 2 bases, with 10 bases sitting between them. The germline gives CDR1 LGHDT, CDR2 YNNKEL (reference sequence). Full variable domain (missing parts from reference TRBV3-1 and TRBJ1-1): DTAVSQTPKYLVTQMGNDKSIKCEQNLGHDTMYWYKQDSKKFLKIMFSYNNKELIINETVPNRFSPKSPDKAHLNLHINSLELGDSAVYFCASSQGEINTEAFFGQGTRLTVV.

This clonotype was seen many times. The CDR3 DNA sequence: TGTGCCAGCAGGAAGGAGTTTGCAACTAATGAAAAACTGTTTTTT. Protein sequence: CASRKEFATNEKLFF. The chain joins TRBV2 to TRBJ1-4; no reliable D call. The V gene's germline CDR1 is SNHLY and CDR2 FYNNEI. The V end was cut by 6 bases, the J end by 0 bases, with 11 bases between. There are 15 residues in the CDR3.

This clonotype has at least ten counts. The chain links TRBV7-9 to TRBJ2-1; 13 positions match TRBD2. This CDR3 has 16 residues. CDR1 and CDR2 from the germline V gene are SEHNR and FQNEAQ (reference sequence). Trimming cost V 0 bases and J 8 bases; bases outside gene matches: 4. CDR3 region: CASSLATSGGGDEQFF. CDR3 nucleotides: TGTGCCAGCAGCTTAGCCACTAGCGGGGGGGGCGATGAGCAGTTCTTC.

The chain recombines TRBV19 with TRBJ1-5; D not certain. The CDR3 sequence is 11 residues long. The germline V gene has CDR1 LNHDA and CDR2 SQIVND (reference sequence). V lost 5 bases and J 10 bases, leaving 9 bases between the germline ends. The DNA of the CDR3 is TGTGCCAGTAGTGCCCATGGACCCCAGCATTTT. Residues: CASSAHGPQHF. Filled out from reference TRBV19 and TRBJ1-5, the complete variable domain reads DGGITQSPKYLFRKEGQNVTLSCEQNLNHDAMYWYRQDPGQGLRLIYYSQIVNDFQKGDIAEGYSVSREKKESFPLTVTSAQKNPTAFYLCASSAHGPQHFGDGTRLSIL.

CDR3 nucleotides: TGTGCCAGCAGTTTAATTCACAGGGAGAGTTCTGGCTACACCTTC. Its protein product is CASSLIHRESSGYTF. This chain joins TRBV27 and TRBJ1-2; D might be TRBD1 (6 bases). Trimming cost V 2 bases and J 7 bases, with 17 bases left between them. The CDR3 extends over 15 amino acids. Germline assignment: CDR1 MNHEY and CDR2 SMNVEV (reference sequence).

Only a few counts were recorded for this clonotype. The chain uses TRBV12-3 or TRBV12-4 and TRBJ2-1, with 11 bases that match TRBD1. There are 16 residues in the CDR3. Trimming removed 3 bases from V and 6 bases from J; junction bases left unmatched: 7. The CDR3 loop is CASSFPDRGQGNEQFF. In DNA, the CDR3 is TGTGCCAGCAGTTTTCCGGACAGGGGGCAGGGCAATGAGCAGTTCTTC.

This clonotype was recorded a few times. The final CDR3 position lacks the conserved phenylalanine or tryptophan, pointing to a likely read error. The V and J genes are TRBV7-2 and TRBJ1-2; D call uncertain. Germline V gene lookup returns CDR1 SGHTA and CDR2 FQGNSA. The length of the CDR3 is 11 residues. Deletions cut 4 bases from V and 7 bases from J, with 7 bases between. The CDR3 loop is CASSSRFGYTL. In nucleotides, the CDR3 is TGTGCCAGCAGCTCGAGGTTTGGCTACACCCTC.

This clonotype was counted ten times or more. V gene TRBV11-2 combines with J gene TRBJ1-6; unclear D gene. The germline gives CDR1 SGHAT, CDR2 FQNNGV. The CDR3 runs to 15 residues. V was cut by 4 bases and J by 10 bases, with 17 bases left in between. The CDR3 DNA is TGTGCCAGCAGCTCCGTTAGAGGGAGGCACTCACCCCTCCACTTT. As protein: CASSSVRGRHSPLHF.

The J gene is TRBJ1-4, the V gene TRBV12-3 or TRBV12-4; D is possibly TRBD1 (5 bases). CDR3 length equals 15 residues. V was pared by 4 bases and J by 5 bases, with 14 bases between. The CDR3 DNA reads as TGTGCCAGCAGTTCGAGCGCCTGGGGGAATGAAAAACTGTTTTTT. Translating it yields CASSSSAWGNEKLFF.

The V call is TRBV3-1, the J call TRBJ2-1, with 9 bases identical to TRBD2. The germline CDR1 and CDR2 sequences are LGHDT and YNNKEL (reference sequence). This CDR3 has 17 amino acids. Trimming took 2 bases from V and 9 from J; bases not matched to a gene: 14. In DNA form, the CDR3 reads TGTGCCAGCAGCCAAACTAGCGGGCCCAGGATGAGAGGTGAGCAGTTCTTC. Translation gives CASSQTSGPRMRGEQFF.

Worth noting for this clonotype: It may be a read error: a sequence one base away is much more abundant. This chain connects TRBV11-2 to TRBJ2-4, with 9 positions matching TRBD1. The V segment lost 1 base and the J segment 13 bases; nucleotides outside the gene matches: 20. Germline lookup yields CDR1 SGHAT and CDR2 FQNNGV. There are 18 residues in the CDR3. CDR3 region: CASSLGLRDRASYNEQYF. In nucleotides, the CDR3 is TGTGCCAGCAGCTTAGGTCTCCGGGACAGGGCTTCCTACAATGAGCAGTACTTC.

This clonotype was seen at least ten times. The rearrangement joins TRBV5-1 to TRBJ1-2, with 8 bases that match TRBD1. After removal of 5 bases from V and 0 bases from J, the junction contained 9 bases not matched to a gene. CDR1 and CDR2 from the germline V gene are SGHRS and YFSETQ. CDR3 length equals 16 residues. The CDR3 reads CASRPGQGDSNYGYTF. CDR3 coding DNA: TGCGCCAGCAGGCCCGGACAGGGCGATTCTAACTATGGCTACACCTTC.

In its sample, this clonotype was seen many times. V usage is TRBV7-2 and J usage is TRBJ2-7; D possibly corresponds to TRBD1 (6 bases). Germline CDR1 SGHTA, CDR2 FQGNSA. Trimming pared 4 bases from V and 1 base from J, leaving 14 bases between. The length of the CDR3 is 15 residues. CDR3 protein: CASSSYRVGSYEQYF. DNA of the CDR3: TGTGCCAGCAGCTCATACAGGGTAGGGTCCTACGAGCAGTACTTC.